The T cell receptor beta chain described here comes from a study of blood T cell repertoires in COVID-19. Whole-study context: Acute and convalescent COVID-19 specimens originated in the United States, Italy and Spain.

Trimming cost V 3 bases and J 0 bases; bases outside gene matches: 9. Germline CDR1 and CDR2: KGHSH and LQKENI. The CDR3 covers 17 residues. Here immunoSEQ multiplex PCR was the method, and the copy in TCRdb shows in-frame clones only, minus some. This table holds fewer than 350,000 clones, around four fifths found once. The source is a woman between 50 and 59 years old with active or convalescent COVID-19. The sequencing input was peripheral blood. The V call is TRBV18, the J call TRBJ2-7; 9 bases fit TRBD2. The CDR3 here is CASSPLTAGGSSYEQYF. The CDR3 bases are TGTGCCAGCTCACCTCTGACAGCGGGAGGATCCTCCTACGAGCAGTACTTC.